A single TCR beta chain is shown here with its context. This clonotype was detected ten times or more. Its antigen specificity is not known. No base-level quality is on record; no much larger clone is a single base apart. The axillary draining lymph nodes of breast cancer patients were the source of the lymph node samples. The source of the sample is a study of breast tumors, draining lymph nodes, adjacent tissues (dated by TCRdb to about 2016). For the study in its entirety: Breast cancer patients provided tumor, adjacent nontumor tissue and axillary lymph nodes, and the study compared the TCR beta repertoires across these three sources. In human breast cancer, the study set out to assess how tumor, surrounding tissue and draining lymph node repertoires relate to one another and whether T cells might be exchanged between them. Here is what the overall study found, with its caveats: Rather than being directly demonstrated, the conclusion that tumor T cells originate in lymph nodes was presented as consistent with a hypothesis. Tumors showed preferential V and J gene usage, and their T-cell repertoire diversity fell below that of lymph nodes yet above that of nontumor tissue. Tumor and nontumor tissue repertoires were found to be significantly more similar in luminal-like than in basal-like breast cancer. The data were considered consistent with the idea that most tumor T cells come from the lymph node and then expand in tumor tissue.

At the junction V is shortened by 0 bases and J by 4 bases, with 19 bases in between. The germline V gene yields LGHNA for CDR1 and YSLEER for CDR2. The CDR3 has 18 amino acids, counting the end cysteine and phenylalanine. The sequence is cut down to CDR3 DNA, 54 bases in frame from base 1. The sample was run on an Illumina HiSeq 2000. Multiplex PCR amplification was used to build the TCR beta chain libraries. High-throughput sequencing was used to analyze the amplified TCR beta chain products. TCRdb trimmed public reads at Q25 via fastp, called clones via MiXCR and kept in-frame beta chains. Entries that share a CDR3 protein sequence are merged under the most common genes and DNA. The table for this sample lists over 250,000 distinct CDR3 sequences; over 30% of them were counted only once. Together, the top ten hold over 0.95% of the sample.

Specimen: axillary lymph node tissue. The chain couples TRBV4-3 to TRBJ1-5, with the identity of the D gene unclear. This sequence originates from a female donor with breast cancer. Some clones in this sample may be carry-over from other donors' samples. The CDR3 protein: CASSQDLGSRWANQPQHF. In nucleotide form, the sequence is TGCGCCAGCAGCCAAGATCTCGGGAGCAGGTGGGCGAATCAGCCCCAGCATTTT.